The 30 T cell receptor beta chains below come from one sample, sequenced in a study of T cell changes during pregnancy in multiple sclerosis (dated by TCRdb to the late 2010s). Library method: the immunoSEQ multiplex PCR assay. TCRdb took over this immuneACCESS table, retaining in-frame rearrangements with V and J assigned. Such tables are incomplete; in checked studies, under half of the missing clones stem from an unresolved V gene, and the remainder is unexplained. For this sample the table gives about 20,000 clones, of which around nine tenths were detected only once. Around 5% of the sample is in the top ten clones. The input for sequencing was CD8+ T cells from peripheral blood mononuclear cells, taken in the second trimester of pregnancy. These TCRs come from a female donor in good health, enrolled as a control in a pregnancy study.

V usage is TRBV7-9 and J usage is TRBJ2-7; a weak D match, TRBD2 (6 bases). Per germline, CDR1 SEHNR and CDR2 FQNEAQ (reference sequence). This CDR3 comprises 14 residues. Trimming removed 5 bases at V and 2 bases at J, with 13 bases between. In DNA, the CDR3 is TGTGCCAGCAGCATTGTAGGGACTGCCTACGAGCAGTACTTC. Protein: CASSIVGTAYEQYF.

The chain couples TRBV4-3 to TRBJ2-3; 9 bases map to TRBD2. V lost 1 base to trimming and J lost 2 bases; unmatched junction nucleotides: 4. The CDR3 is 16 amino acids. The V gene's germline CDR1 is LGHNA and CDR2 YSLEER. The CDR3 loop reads CASSQVLAGFTDTQYF. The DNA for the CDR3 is TGCGCCAGCAGCCAAGTACTAGCGGGCTTCACAGATACGCAGTATTTT.

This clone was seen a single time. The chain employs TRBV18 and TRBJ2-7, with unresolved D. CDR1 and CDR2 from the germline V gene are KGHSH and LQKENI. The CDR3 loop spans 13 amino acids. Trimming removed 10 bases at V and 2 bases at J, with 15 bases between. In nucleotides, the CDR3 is TGTGCCATCACCTCGACCCGGGCCTACGAGCAGTACTTC. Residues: CAITSTRAYEQYF.

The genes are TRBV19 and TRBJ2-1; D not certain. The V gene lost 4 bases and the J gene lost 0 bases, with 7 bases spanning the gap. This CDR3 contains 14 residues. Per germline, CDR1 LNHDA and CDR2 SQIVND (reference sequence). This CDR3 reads CASSSSSSYNEQFF. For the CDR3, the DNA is TGTGCCAGTAGTAGCTCTAGCTCCTACAATGAGCAGTTCTTC.

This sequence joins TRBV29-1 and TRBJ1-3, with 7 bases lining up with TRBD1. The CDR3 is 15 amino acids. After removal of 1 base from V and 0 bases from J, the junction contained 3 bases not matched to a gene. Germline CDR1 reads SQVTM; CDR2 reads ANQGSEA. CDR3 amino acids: CSVEGGQHSGNTIYF. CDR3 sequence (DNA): TGCAGCGTTGAAGGGGGACAGCACTCTGGAAACACCATATATTTT.

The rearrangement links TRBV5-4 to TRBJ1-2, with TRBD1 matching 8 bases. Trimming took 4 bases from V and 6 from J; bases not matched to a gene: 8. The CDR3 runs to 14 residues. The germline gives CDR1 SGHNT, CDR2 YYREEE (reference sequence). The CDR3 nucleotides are TGTGCCAGCAGCCCGACAGGGGAAGTGGATGGCTACACCTTC. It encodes CASSPTGEVDGYTF.

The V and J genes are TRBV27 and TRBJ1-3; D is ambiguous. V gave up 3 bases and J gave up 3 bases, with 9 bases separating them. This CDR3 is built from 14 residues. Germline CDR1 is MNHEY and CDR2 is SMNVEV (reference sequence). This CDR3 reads CASSFSGIGNTIYF. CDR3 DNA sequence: TGTGCCAGCAGTTTCTCGGGGATTGGAAACACCATATATTTT.

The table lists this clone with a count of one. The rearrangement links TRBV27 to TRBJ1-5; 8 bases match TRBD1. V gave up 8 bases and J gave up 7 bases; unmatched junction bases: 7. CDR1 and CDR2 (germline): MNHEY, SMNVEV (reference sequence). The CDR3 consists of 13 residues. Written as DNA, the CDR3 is TGTGCCAGCTCCCCCGGGACAGGCCAGCCCCAGCATTTT. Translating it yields CASSPGTGQPQHF.

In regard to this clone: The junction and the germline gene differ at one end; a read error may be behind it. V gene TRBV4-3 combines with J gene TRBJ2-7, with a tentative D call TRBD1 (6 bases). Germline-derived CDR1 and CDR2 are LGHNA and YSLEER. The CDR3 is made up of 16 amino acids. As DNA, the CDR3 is TGCGCCAGCAGCCAAGACACCGGGACACCCTCCGACGAGCAGTACTTC. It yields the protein CASSQDTGTPSDEQYF.

CDR3 sequence reads: CASSIGLAAEEETQYF. The CDR3 coding sequence is TGTGCCAGTAGTATTGGACTAGCAGCTGAGGAAGAGACCCAGTACTTC. V and J are TRBV19 and TRBJ2-5, with 8 bases that match TRBD2. V was clipped by 3 bases and J by 3 bases; unmatched bases: 9. The CDR3 is 16 residues long. Germline CDR1 and CDR2: LNHDA and SQIVND (reference sequence).

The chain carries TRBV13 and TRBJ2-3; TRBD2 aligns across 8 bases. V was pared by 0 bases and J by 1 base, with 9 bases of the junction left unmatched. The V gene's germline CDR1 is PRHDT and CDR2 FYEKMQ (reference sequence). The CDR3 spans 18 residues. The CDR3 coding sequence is TGTGCCAGCAGCTTAGGCCCCGGGGGGGCCACGGGCACAGATACGCAGTATTTT. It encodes CASSLGPGGATGTDTQYF.

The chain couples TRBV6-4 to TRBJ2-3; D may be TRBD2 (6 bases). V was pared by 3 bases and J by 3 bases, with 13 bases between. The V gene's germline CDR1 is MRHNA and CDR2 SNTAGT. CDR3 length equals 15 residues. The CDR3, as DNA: TGTGCCAGCAGTGAAACTGCGGGGACTACAGATACGCAGTATTTT. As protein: CASSETAGTTDTQYF.

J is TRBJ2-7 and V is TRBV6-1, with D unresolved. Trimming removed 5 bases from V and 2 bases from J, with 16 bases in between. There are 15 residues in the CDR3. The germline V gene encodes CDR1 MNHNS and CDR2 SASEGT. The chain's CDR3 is CASSLEGGQPYEQYF. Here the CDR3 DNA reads TGTGCCAGCAGTCTCGAAGGTGGGCAGCCCTACGAGCAGTACTTC.

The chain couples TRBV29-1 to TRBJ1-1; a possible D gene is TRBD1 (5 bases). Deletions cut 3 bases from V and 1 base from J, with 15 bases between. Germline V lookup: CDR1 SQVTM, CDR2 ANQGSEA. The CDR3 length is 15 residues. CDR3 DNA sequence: TGCAGCGTTGACCTGACAGAATTATGGAACACTGAAGCTTTCTTT. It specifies CSVDLTELWNTEAFF. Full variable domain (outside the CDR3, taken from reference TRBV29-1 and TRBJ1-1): SAVISQKPSRDICQRGTSLTIQCQVDSQVTMMFWYRQQPGQSLTLIATANQGSEATYESGFVIDKFPISRPNLTFSTLTVSNMSPEDSSIYLCSVDLTELWNTEAFFGQGTRLTVV.

CDR3 protein: CASSLKGAWDRSYEQYF. The CDR3 bases are TGTGCCAGCAGTTTAAAGGGAGCCTGGGACAGGTCCTACGAGCAGTACTTC. V is TRBV28 and J is TRBJ2-7, with 8 bases aligning to TRBD1. Per germline, CDR1 MDHEN and CDR2 SYDVKM. V trimming: 2 bases; J trimming: 1 base; junction bases outside the gene matches: 10. The CDR3 runs to 17 residues.

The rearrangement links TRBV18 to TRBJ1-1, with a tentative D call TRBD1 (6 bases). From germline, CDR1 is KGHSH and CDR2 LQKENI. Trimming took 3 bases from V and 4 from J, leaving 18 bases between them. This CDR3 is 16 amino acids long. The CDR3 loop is CASSPNLQGSSTEAFF. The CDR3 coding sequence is TGTGCCAGCTCACCGAACCTACAGGGTAGTAGCACTGAAGCTTTCTTT. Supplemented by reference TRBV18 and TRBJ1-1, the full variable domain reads NAGVMQNPRHLVRRRGQEARLRCSPMKGHSHVYWYRQLPEEGLKFMVYLQKENIIDESGMPKERFSAEFPKEGPSILRIQQVVRGDSAAYFCASSPNLQGSSTEAFFGQGTRLTVV.

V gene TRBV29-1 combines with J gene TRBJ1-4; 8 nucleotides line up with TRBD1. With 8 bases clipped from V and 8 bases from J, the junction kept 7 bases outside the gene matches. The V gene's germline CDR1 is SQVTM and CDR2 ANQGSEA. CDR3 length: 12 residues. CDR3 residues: CSFQGAGEKLFF. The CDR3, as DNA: TGCAGCTTTCAGGGGGCCGGCGAAAAACTGTTTTTT. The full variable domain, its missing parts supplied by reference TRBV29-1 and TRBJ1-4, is SAVISQKPSRDICQRGTSLTIQCQVDSQVTMMFWYRQQPGQSLTLIATANQGSEATYESGFVIDKFPISRPNLTFSTLTVSNMSPEDSSIYLCSFQGAGEKLFFGSGTQLSVL.

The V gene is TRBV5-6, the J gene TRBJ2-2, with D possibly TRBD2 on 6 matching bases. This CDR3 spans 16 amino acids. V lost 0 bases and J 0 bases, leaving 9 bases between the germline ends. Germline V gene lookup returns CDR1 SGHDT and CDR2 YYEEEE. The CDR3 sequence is CASSLVRGTNTGELFF. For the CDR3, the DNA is TGTGCCAGCAGCTTGGTGCGCGGGACGAACACCGGGGAGCTGTTTTTT.

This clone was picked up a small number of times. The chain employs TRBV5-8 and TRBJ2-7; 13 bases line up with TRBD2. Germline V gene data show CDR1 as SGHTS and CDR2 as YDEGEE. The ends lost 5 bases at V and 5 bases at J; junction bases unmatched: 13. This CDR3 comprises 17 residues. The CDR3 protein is CASRATSGRASFNEQYF. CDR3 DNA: TGTGCCAGCAGGGCTACTAGCGGGAGGGCCTCTTTCAACGAGCAGTACTTC.

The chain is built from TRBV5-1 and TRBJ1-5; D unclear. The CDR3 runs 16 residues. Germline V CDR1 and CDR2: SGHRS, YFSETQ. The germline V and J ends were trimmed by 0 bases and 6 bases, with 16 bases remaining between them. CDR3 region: CASSLAVGRSGQPQHF. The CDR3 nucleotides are TGCGCCAGCAGCTTGGCCGTAGGCCGGAGCGGTCAGCCCCAGCATTTT. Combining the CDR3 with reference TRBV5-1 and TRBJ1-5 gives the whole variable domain KAGVTQTPRYLIKTRGQQVTLSCSPISGHRSVSWYQQTPGQGLQFLFEYFSETQRNKGNFPGRFSGRQFSNSRSEMNVSTLELGDSALYLCASSLAVGRSGQPQHFGDGTRLSIL.

The CDR3 is CASSTRGVTGKIPYEQYF. The CDR3, as DNA: TGTGCCAGCAGCACCCGGGGGGTTACAGGGAAGATCCCCTACGAGCAGTACTTC. This chain uses TRBV21-1 with TRBJ2-7; the table calls TRBD2, which could not be checked here. TRBV21-1 is described as a pseudogene. This CDR3 region has 18 residues.

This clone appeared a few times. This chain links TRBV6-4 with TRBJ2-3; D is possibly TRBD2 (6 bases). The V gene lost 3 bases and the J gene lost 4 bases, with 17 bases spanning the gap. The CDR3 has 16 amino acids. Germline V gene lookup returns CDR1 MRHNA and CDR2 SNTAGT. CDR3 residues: CASSEEGGKGADTQYF. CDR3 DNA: TGTGCCAGCAGTGAAGAAGGCGGGAAGGGCGCAGATACGCAGTATTTT.

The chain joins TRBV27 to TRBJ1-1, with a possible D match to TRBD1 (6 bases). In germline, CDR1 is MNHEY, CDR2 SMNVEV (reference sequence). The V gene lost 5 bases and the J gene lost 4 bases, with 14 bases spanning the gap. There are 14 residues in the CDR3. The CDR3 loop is CASSIYLGGTEAFF. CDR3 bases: TGTGCCAGCAGTATATATTTAGGGGGCACTGAAGCTTTCTTT.

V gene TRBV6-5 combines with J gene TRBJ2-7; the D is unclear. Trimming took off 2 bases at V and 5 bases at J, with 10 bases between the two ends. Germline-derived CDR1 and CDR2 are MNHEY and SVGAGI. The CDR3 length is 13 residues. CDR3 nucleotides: TGTGCCAGCAGTTACCGCGTAAACCACGAGCAGTACTTC. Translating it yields CASSYRVNHEQYF.

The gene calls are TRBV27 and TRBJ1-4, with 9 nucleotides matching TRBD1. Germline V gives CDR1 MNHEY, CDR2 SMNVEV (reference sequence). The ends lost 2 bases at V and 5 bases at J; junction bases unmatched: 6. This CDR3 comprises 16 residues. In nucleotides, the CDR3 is TGTGCCAGCAGTTTAGACAGGGGGGCGAGAAATGAAAAACTGTTTTTT. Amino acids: CASSLDRGARNEKLFF.

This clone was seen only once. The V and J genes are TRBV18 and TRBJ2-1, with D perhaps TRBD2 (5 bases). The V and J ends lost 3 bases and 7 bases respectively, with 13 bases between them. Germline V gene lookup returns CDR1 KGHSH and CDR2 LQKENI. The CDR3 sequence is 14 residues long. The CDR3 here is CASSPTPEVNEQFF. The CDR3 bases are TGTGCCAGCTCACCGACTCCGGAGGTAAATGAGCAGTTCTTC.

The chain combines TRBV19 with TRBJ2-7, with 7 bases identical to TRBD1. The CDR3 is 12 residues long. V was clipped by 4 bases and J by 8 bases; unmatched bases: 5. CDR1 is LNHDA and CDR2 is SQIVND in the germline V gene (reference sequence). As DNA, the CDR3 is TGTGCCAGTAGTACGACAGGGTATCAGCAGTACTTC. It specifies CASSTTGYQQYF.

CDR3 amino acids: CASSLTPTSREQFF. The DNA for the CDR3 is TGTGCCAGCAGCTTAACTCCGACTAGCAGGGAGCAGTTCTTC. The J gene is TRBJ2-1, the V gene TRBV11-3; 7 positions match TRBD2. After removal of 2 bases from V and 10 bases from J, the junction contained 8 bases not matched to a gene. The germline gives CDR1 SGHNT, CDR2 YENEEA. This CDR3 spans 14 amino acids.

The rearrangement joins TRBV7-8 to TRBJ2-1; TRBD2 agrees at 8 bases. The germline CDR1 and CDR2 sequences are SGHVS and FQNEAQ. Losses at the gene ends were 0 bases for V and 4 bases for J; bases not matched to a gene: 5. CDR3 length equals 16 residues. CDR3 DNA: TGTGCCAGCAGCTTAGCGAGCGGGAGCAGATACAATGAGCAGTTCTTC. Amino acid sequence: CASSLASGSRYNEQFF.

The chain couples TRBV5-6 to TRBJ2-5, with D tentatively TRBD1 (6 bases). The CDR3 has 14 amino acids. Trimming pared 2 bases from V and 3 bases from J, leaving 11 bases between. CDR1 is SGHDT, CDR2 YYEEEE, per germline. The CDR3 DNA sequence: TGTGCCAGCAGCTTCAGGGGAGAGGAAGAGACCCAGTACTTC. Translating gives CASSFRGEEETQYF.